Listed below are T cell receptor beta chains from one sample, sequenced in a study of cytomegalovirus exposure and HLA in healthy donors. Sequenced by immunoSEQ multiplex PCR; TCRdb stores in-frame clones only, minus some. The top ten clones hold 2% to 2.5% of a sample with tens of thousands of clones, 95% to 97% of them seen once. The source material was PBMCs. The receptors were sampled from a man between 18 and 29 years old in good health and CMV-seronegative. Each CDR3 is given with its conserved first and last residue.

v_gene	CDR3aa
TRBV2	CASSGRTAPDEQYF
TRBV10-3	CASTGSSYEQYF
TRBV11-3	CASSFPGSTDTQYF
TRBV11-3	CASSGGTSASNEQFF
TRBV5-4	CASSSGGGRNTEAFF
TRBV11-2	CASSLESGTNYGYTF
TRBV11-3	CASSLGQGAGGELFF
TRBV18	CASQDRSTDTQYF
TRBV2	CASSEASGSSQPQHF
TRBV19	CASSIRRGGNTIYF
TRBV27	CASPTAGTANIYEQYF
TRBV11-3	CASSSRTSGHNNEQFF
TRBV5-3	CARSLARVAGELGEQYF
TRBV9	CASSPGTGGSDQPQHF
TRBV7-3	CASSPFGGLGNEQFF
TRBV5-1	CASSLQGVEQYF
TRBV9	CASSVVGDTEAFF
TRBV29-1	CSVEAETLLHTEAFF
TRBV6-5	CASSLSGGPYNEQFF
TRBV27	CASSSGQGKAFF
TRBV15	CATSRESGEQYF
TRBV2	CASSVRGREQFF